This T cell receptor beta chain was observed in a study of shared clonotypes between healthy human individuals. Whole-study context: Each donor had three CD4 naive, three CD4 memory, two CD8 naive and one CD8 memory plate.

Naive-designated CD8 cells lacked CD45RO, were positively enriched for CCR7, and omitted terminally differentiated effector memory CD45RA+ cells. With 5 bases removed from V and 7 bases from J, the gap between germline ends came to 24 bases. CDR1 and CDR2 (germline): MDHEN, SYDVKM. The CDR3 sequence is 17 residues long. Measured with immunoSEQ multiplex PCR; TCRdb has only the in-frame clones, and not every one. The sample includes some 630,000 clones, roughly 95% of them seen just once. The sequence derives from a woman aged 25-40 years in good health. The chain has TRBV28 and TRBJ1-5; maybe TRBD1 (5 bases). Sequences were obtained from naive CD8+ T cells sorted from blood. The CDR3 here is CASSAHVAGGVGQPQHF. In nucleotides, the CDR3 is TGTGCCAGCAGTGCCCACGTAGCGGGAGGGGTAGGGCAGCCCCAGCATTTT. The full variable domain, its missing parts supplied by reference TRBV28 and TRBJ1-5, is DVKVTQSSRYLVKRTGEKVFLECVQDMDHENMFWYRQDPGLGLRLIYFSYDVKMKEKGDIPEGYSVSREKKERFSLILESASTNQTSMYLCASSAHVAGGVGQPQHFGDGTRLSIL.